Ten or more counts support the clone carrying this T cell receptor beta chain. Antigen: not known. This sample is part of a study of neurological immune-mediated disorders. Study results and limitations: Because no CDR3 amino acid sequences were shared across subjects by expanded clones, private repertoires were suggested in all groups.

Each CDR3 protein gets one entry after TCRdb re-called the 5' RACE reads with MiXCR. The sample carries roughly 71,000 distinct CDR3 sequences, roughly 3.9% recorded once. With 3 bases clipped from V and 3 bases from J, the junction kept 6 bases outside the gene matches. The CDR3 covers 16 residues. The sample taken for sequencing was PBMCs. J is TRBJ2-2 and V is TRBV12-3 or TRBV12-4; 8 positions match TRBD2. This TCR derives from a man aged 25 to 40 with multiple sclerosis. The DNA of the CDR3 is TGTGCCAGCAGTTTCAGTACTAGCGGTTACACCGGGGAGCTGTTTTTT. Its protein product is CASSFSTSGYTGELFF.